Below are 15 T cell receptor beta chains sequenced from a single sample in a study of cytomegalovirus exposure and HLA in healthy donors. PCR employed 60 Vbeta and 13 Jbeta primers. Generated by immunoSEQ multiplex PCR, the TCRdb table keeps only in-frame clones and is missing some. The sample has around 200,000 clones, around 81% seen once. The sequenced sample was PBMCs. These receptors originate from a woman aged 45-65 years in good health and CMV-seropositive.

The chain is built from TRBV2 and TRBJ1-5; perhaps TRBD1 as D (5 bases). CDR1 SNHLY and CDR2 FYNNEI come from the germline V gene. V was clipped by 7 bases and J by 5 bases, with 18 bases between them. CDR3 length: 15 residues. CDR3: CASTARETGHQPQHF. CDR3 coding DNA: TGTGCCAGCACCGCGCGGGAAACGGGGCATCAGCCCCAGCATTTT.

The rearrangement links TRBV28 to TRBJ2-5; no definite D call. V lost 1 base and J lost 7, with 16 bases in between. This CDR3 comprises 15 residues. CDR1 and CDR2 from the germline V gene are MDHEN and SYDVKM. CDR3 residues: CASSLYSVSKMTQYF. The DNA of the CDR3 is TGTGCCAGCAGTTTATATAGTGTCTCCAAGATGACCCAGTACTTC.

The V gene is TRBV25-1, the J gene TRBJ2-5; 12 nucleotides agree with TRBD1. The better agreement between TRBJ2-7 and the DNA end casts doubt on the J call. The V gene's germline CDR1 is MGHDK and CDR2 SYGVNS. CDR3 size: 15 residues. CDR3 loop: CASSPGTGGTYEQYF. In nucleotides, the CDR3 is TGTGCCAGCAGCCCCGGGACAGGGGGCACCTACGAGCAGTACTTC.

For this clone: The junction departs from the called germline gene at one end, perhaps through a read error. This chain links TRBV7-6 with TRBJ1-4, with 12 bases fitting TRBD1. The V gene's germline CDR1 is SGHVS and CDR2 FNYEAQ. The CDR3 extends over 19 amino acids. The CDR3 nucleotides read TGTGCCAGCGGCTTAGCGTCGACGGGACAGGGGGCGCCCCCTGAAAAACTGTTTTTT. This codes for CASGLASTGQGAPPEKLFF. The whole variable domain, filled in from reference TRBV7-6 and TRBJ1-4, reads GAGVSQSPRYKVTKRGQDVALRCDPISGHVSLYWYRQALGQGPEFLTYFNYEAQQDKSGLPNDRFSAERPEGSISTLTIQRTEQRDSAMYRCASGLASTGQGAPPEKLFFGSGTQLSVL.

This chain joins TRBV6-5 and TRBJ1-1, with D hard to call. The V end lost 6 bases, the J end lost 3 bases, and 11 bases lay between the germline ends. Germline loops: CDR1 MNHEY, CDR2 SVGAGI. CDR3 size: 13 residues. The CDR3 region is CASSPRWDTEAFF. The CDR3, as DNA: TGTGCCAGCAGCCCGAGGTGGGACACTGAAGCTTTCTTT.

The gene calls are TRBV7-3 and TRBJ2-7, with D possibly TRBD2 on 5 matching bases. V was pared by 0 bases and J by 7 bases, with 13 bases between. This CDR3 has 14 amino acids. The germline V gene encodes CDR1 SGHTA and CDR2 FQGTGA. The CDR3: CASSLTRGLREQYF. DNA for the CDR3: TGTGCCAGCAGCTTAACGCGCGGGCTTCGAGAGCAGTACTTC.

The chain combines TRBV2 with TRBJ1-1; possibly TRBD1 for D (6 bases). From germline, CDR1 is SNHLY and CDR2 FYNNEI. V lost 3 bases to trimming and J lost 2 bases, with 10 bases between them. This CDR3 region has 14 residues. The DNA for the CDR3 is TGTGCCAGCAGTGAGACAGGCGATAACACTGAAGCTTTCTTT. As protein: CASSETGDNTEAFF.

The rearrangement links TRBV5-4 to TRBJ1-1, with 7 bases identical to TRBD1. J gave up 3 bases and V 2 bases, and 4 bases lay outside the gene matches. CDR3 size: 14 residues. In germline, CDR1 is SGHNT, CDR2 YYREEE (reference sequence). The CDR3 reads CASSLGGLYTEAFF. CDR3 bases: TGTGCCAGCAGCTTAGGGGGCCTTTACACTGAAGCTTTCTTT.

V usage is TRBV6-1 and J usage is TRBJ1-5; TRBD1 aligns across 7 bases. CDR1 is MNHNS, CDR2 SASEGT, per germline. The J segment lost 5 bases and the V segment lost 10 bases, leaving 8 bases of the junction unmatched. CDR3 length: 13 residues. The CDR3 here is CAIRDRADQPQHF. The CDR3 DNA reads as TGTGCCATAAGAGACAGGGCCGATCAGCCCCAGCATTTT.

This clone was seen a single time. The gene calls are TRBV10-3 and TRBJ1-1; D possibly corresponds to TRBD1 (5 bases). Germline lookup yields CDR1 ENHRY and CDR2 SYGVKD. This CDR3 has 13 residues. Trimming removed 0 bases from V and 12 bases from J, with 14 bases in between. The CDR3 loop is CAISESLTGRPFF. DNA of the CDR3: TGTGCCATCAGTGAGTCTCTCACAGGTAGGCCTTTCTTT.

The chain joins TRBV19 to TRBJ1-1; a weak D match, TRBD1 (5 bases). Trimming took 7 bases from V and 0 from J, leaving 12 bases between them. Germline assignment: CDR1 LNHDA and CDR2 SQIVND (reference sequence). There are 14 residues in the CDR3. CDR3 coding DNA: TGTGCCAGTACGGCAGGGCCTCTGAACACTGAAGCTTTCTTT. It is translated as CASTAGPLNTEAFF.

This clone appeared once. The chain is built from TRBV6-1 and TRBJ2-7; 11 bases line up with TRBD1. This CDR3 is built from 12 residues. Germline loops: CDR1 MNHNS, CDR2 SASEGT. CDR3 DNA: TGTGCGGCGGGGACAGGGGGGTGGGAGCAGTACTTC. It is translated as CAAGTGGWEQYF.

The chain combines TRBV11-2 with TRBJ1-3; D not certain. The CDR3 sequence is 15 residues long. The V gene's germline CDR1 is SGHAT and CDR2 FQNNGV. V dropped 1 base and J dropped 0 bases, with 7 bases sitting between them. The CDR3 nucleotides read TGTGCCAGCAGCTTAGGGCAGGCCTCTGGAAACACCATATATTTT. Protein product: CASSLGQASGNTIYF.

The V gene is TRBV19, the J gene TRBJ1-1, with D maybe TRBD1 (6 bases). The CDR3 consists of 13 residues. Between the trimmed V and J ends, which lost 5 bases and 5 bases, there was a span of 12 bases. Germline V gene data show CDR1 as LNHDA and CDR2 as SQIVND (reference sequence). CDR3 sequence reads: CASSFQGWTEAFF. The CDR3, as DNA: TGTGCCAGTAGTTTTCAGGGGTGGACTGAAGCTTTCTTT.

V is TRBV21-1 and J is TRBJ2-7; TRBD1, as called in the table, went unchecked against the DNA. TRBV21-1 is recorded as a pseudogene. This CDR3 has 14 amino acids. CDR3 amino acids: CASSRGTGTCEQYF. The CDR3 nucleotides read TGTGCCAGCAGCCGAGGGACAGGCACTTGCGAGCAGTACTTC.